This T cell receptor (beta chain) stems from a study of glioma-infiltrating T cells. Study-level points and caveats: Non-neoplastic patients had below-expected tissue-blood divergence, while all gliomas exceeded expectation.

Looked up from germline, CDR1 is SNHLY and CDR2 is FYNNEI. The V and J ends lost 6 bases and 4 bases respectively, with 13 bases between them. This CDR3 contains 14 residues. The iRepertoire nested amplicon-rescue multiplex PCR amplified TCR alpha and beta CDR3s from RNA. TCRdb analysed the multiplex PCR reads with MiXCR anew, one entry per CDR3 protein. The repertoire consists of roughly 100,000 distinct CDR3 sequences, with around 30% occurring once and the leading ten covering 44%. This clonotype was counted ten times or more. Its antigen is currently unknown. This TCR was recovered from a human donor with low-grade glioma or glioblastoma, undergoing nonglioma brain surgery, or in good health (not recorded which). Material for sequencing was glioma tissue, nonneoplastic brain tissue, or PBMCs (not recorded which). The chain is built from TRBV2 and TRBJ1-5; D not resolved. CDR3 bases: TGTGCCAGCAGAAAACAGAGCCTTAATCAGCCCCAGCATTTT. Translating it yields CASRKQSLNQPQHF.